This T cell receptor beta chain was sequenced during a study of T-cell reconstitution after alpha-beta-depleted transplantation in children. Trimming removed 6 bases from V and 4 bases from J, with 12 bases in between. Germline CDR1 reads SGHRS; CDR2 reads YFSETQ. CDR3 size: 13 residues. Unique molecular identifiers were incorporated into the prepared TCRbeta library. TCRdb re-called the PCR reads with MiXCR, one entry per CDR3 protein. The sample includes 400,000 to 500,000 distinct CDR3 sequences, approximately 11% of them seen just once. The sequence came from a human donor who donated a stem cell graft to a child with acute myeloid leukemia. The sample in question was PBMCs from the stem cell graft donor, obtained from the stem cell graft. The chain couples TRBV5-1 to TRBJ2-3; D unresolved. CDR3 DNA sequence: TGCGCCAGCACCCAAGATGACCCAGATACGCAGTATTTT. Encoded protein: CASTQDDPDTQYF.